A selection of T cell receptor beta chains follows, all from one sample in a study of T-cell memory formation after mild COVID-19. TCRdb re-called the 5' RACE reads through MiXCR, storing one row per CDR3 protein. Of 560,000 or so distinct CDR3 sequences in the sample, 17% are singletons; the top ten hold roughly 8%. Specimen: PBMCs or a T cell subset sorted from them (not recorded which). The receptors were gathered from an adult woman who had mild COVID-19 (a few samples of this study predate the infection). Cell type and time point are not known. The CDR3 runs from the conserved cysteine through the conserved F or W. D genes are given only for firm matches. Clone size, where shown, is once, few, many, or a class for clones that have expanded.

v_call	cdr3_length	j_call	clone_size	d_call	cdr3_nt	cdr3_aa
TRBV20-1	12	TRBJ1-5	few	NA	TGCAGTGCTAGTGATGACCCGGGGGGCCAGCATTTT	CSASDDPGGQHF
TRBV27	18	TRBJ1-5	few	NA	TGTGCCAGCAGTCCTTCACGTACTGCGTCCAGGAGCAATCAGCCCCAGCATTTT	CASSPSRTASRSNQPQHF
TRBV18	16	TRBJ1-5	few	TRBD1	TGTGCCAGCTCCCTGGGGACAGCGGTTAGCAATCAGCCCCAGCATTTT	CASSLGTAVSNQPQHF
TRBV6-5	15	TRBJ2-1	NA	TRBD2	TGTGCCAGCAAGCGGGGGGGGAGTTCCTACAATGAGCAGTTCTTC	CASKRGGSSYNEQFF
TRBV20-1	17	TRBJ2-3	few	TRBD2	TGCAGTGCTAGAGGCGGTGTGGCTAGCGGGAGATTAGATACGCAGTATTTT	CSARGGVASGRLDTQYF
TRBV24-1	14	TRBJ1-1	NA	TRBD1	TGTGCCACCAGTGATTTGCAGACAGGGGGGGGAGCTTTCTTT	CATSDLQTGGGAFF
TRBV12-3/TRBV12-4	15	TRBJ2-4	few	NA	TGTGCCAGCAGTCAAAAGGGCGATTCCAAAAACATTCAGTACTTC	CASSQKGDSKNIQYF
TRBV7-3	15	TRBJ2-7	few	NA	TGTGCCAGCAGCTTAACAGGGGTGCTTAGCTACGAGCAGTACTTC	CASSLTGVLSYEQYF
TRBV12-3/TRBV12-4	14	TRBJ1-2	few	TRBD1	TGTGCCAGCAGTTGGGGACAGGGGTCCTATGGCTACACCTTC	CASSWGQGSYGYTF
TRBV2	17	TRBJ2-3	NA	TRBD2	TGTGCCAGCAGTGGGACTAGCGGGAGAGCTTACACAGATACGCAGTATTTT	CASSGTSGRAYTDTQYF
TRBV27	15	TRBJ2-3	few	NA	TGTGCCAGCAGTTTTTGGAGGGACCGAGCGGATACGCAGTATTTT	CASSFWRDRADTQYF
TRBV24-1	18	TRBJ2-1	few	NA	TGTGCCACCAGTGATTCCGACGGCGAGCGGACCCTCAACAATGAGCAGTTCTTC	CATSDSDGERTLNNEQFF
TRBV6-2/TRBV6-3	15	TRBJ2-1	few	NA	TGTGCCAGCAGTCCCAGTACGAGGTCCTACAATGAGCAGTTCTTC	CASSPSTRSYNEQFF
TRBV9	15	TRBJ2-1	NA	NA	TGTGCCAGCAGCGTAGCGGGGGATATCTACAATGAGCAGTTCTTC	CASSVAGDIYNEQFF
TRBV30	16	TRBJ1-5	NA	TRBD1	TGTGCCTGGAGCCTACCGGGACAGGCATTTAATCAGCCCCAGCATTTT	CAWSLPGQAFNQPQHF
TRBV27	17	TRBJ2-1	few	TRBD2	TGTGCCAGCAGTTCCTGGGCTGCGGGAGGCTCATACAATGAGCAGTTCTTC	CASSSWAAGGSYNEQFF
TRBV5-1	15	TRBJ2-3	few	NA	TGCGCCAGCAGCTTGGAACTTTCAGGCACAGATACGCAGTATTTT	CASSLELSGTDTQYF
TRBV10-3	15	TRBJ1-5	NA	TRBD1	TGTGCCATCAGTGGAGGGACAGGGGGCGAACAGCCCCAGCATTTT	CAISGGTGGEQPQHF